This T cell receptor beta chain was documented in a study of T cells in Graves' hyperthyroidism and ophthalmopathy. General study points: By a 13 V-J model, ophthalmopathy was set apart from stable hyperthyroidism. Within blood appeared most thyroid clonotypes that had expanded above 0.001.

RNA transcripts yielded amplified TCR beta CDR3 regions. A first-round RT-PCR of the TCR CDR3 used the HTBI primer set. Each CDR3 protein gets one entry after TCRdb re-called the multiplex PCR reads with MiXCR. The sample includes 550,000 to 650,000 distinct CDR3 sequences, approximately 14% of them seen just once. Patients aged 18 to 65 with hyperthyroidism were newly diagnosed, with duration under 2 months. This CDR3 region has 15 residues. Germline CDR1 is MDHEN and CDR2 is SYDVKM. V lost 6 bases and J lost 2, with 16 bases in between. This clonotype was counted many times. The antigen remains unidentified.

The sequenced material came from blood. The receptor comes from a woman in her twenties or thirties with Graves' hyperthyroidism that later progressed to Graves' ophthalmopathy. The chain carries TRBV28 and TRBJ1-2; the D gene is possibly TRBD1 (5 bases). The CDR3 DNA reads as TGTGCCAGCAGCCTTGGACAACCAACCAACTATGGCTACACCTTC. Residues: CASSLGQPTNYGYTF.